This TCR beta chain derives from a study of a mutant IDH1 vaccine in newly diagnosed glioma. Study in general: Previous care, which was radiotherapy, temozolomide, or both, most often involved both.

Sequencing was performed with immunoSEQ multiplex PCR; in TCRdb, only in-frame clones are kept and a portion is missing. The data contain approximately 58,000 clones, around four fifths of them singletons. Trimming removed 2 bases at V and 6 bases at J, with 11 bases between. This CDR3 spans 14 amino acids. Germline V lookup: CDR1 LNHDA, CDR2 SQIVND (reference sequence). Remarks on this clone: What it recognizes is unknown. The sample holds other DNA sequences that translate to the same CDR3.

The time point is: week 47, end of study. It was 300 ug of mutant IDH1 20-mer peptide that made up each vaccine dose, given with topical imiquimod. The origin of this receptor is a man between 25 and 39 years old with glioma. This chain joins TRBV19 and TRBJ1-5; a weak D match, TRBD1 (6 bases). This specimen was PBMCs, taken from a glioma patient whose treatment included an IDH1 peptide vaccine. The CDR3 spells CASSIIGGGQPQHF. In DNA, the CDR3 is TGTGCCAGTAGTATAATCGGAGGGGGTCAGCCCCAGCATTTT.